This record covers a single T cell receptor (beta chain). V gave up 5 bases and J gave up 0 bases, with 7 bases separating them. The CDR3 runs 13 residues. Germline CDR1 and CDR2: LNHDA and SQIVND (reference sequence). These data come from a study of blood T cell repertoires in COVID-19. As for the study in general: Samples of COVID-19 (acute and convalescent) were obtained from the United States, Italy and Spain. Sources were T cells, B-cell-depleted T cells, or PBMCs; the material itself was cDNA or gDNA.

Source study methods: Reference gene primer amplification yielded estimated nucleated cell counts. Repertoires were generated with immunoSEQ multiplex PCR, while TCRdb's copy carries only in-frame clones and drops some. V, J and clone size derive from that table, while D and trimming were established from the DNA sequence. The table includes some 79,000 clones, 80% to 90% detected once. The V and J genes are TRBV19 and TRBJ1-1; D is unresolved. Sequences were obtained from peripheral blood. The receptor was isolated from a man between 65 and 85 years old with active or convalescent COVID-19. The CDR3 sequence: CASSVSLNTEAFF. The CDR3 DNA sequence: TGTGCCAGTAGTGTGAGTTTGAACACTGAAGCTTTCTTT.